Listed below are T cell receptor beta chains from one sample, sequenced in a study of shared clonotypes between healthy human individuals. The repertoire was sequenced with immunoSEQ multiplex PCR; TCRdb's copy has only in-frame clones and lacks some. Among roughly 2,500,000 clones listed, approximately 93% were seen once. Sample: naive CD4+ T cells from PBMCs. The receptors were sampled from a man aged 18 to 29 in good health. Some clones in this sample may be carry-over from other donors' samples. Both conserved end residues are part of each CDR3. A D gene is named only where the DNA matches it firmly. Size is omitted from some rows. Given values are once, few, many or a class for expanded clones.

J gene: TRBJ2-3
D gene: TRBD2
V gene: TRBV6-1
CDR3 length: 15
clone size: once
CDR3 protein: CASSVGLAVTDTQYF
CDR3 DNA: TGTGCCAGCAGTGTTGGTCTAGCGGTGACAGATACGCAGTATTTT

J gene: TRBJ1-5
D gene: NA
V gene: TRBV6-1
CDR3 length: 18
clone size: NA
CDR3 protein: CASSGYGGPEWSNQPQHF
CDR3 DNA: TGTGCCAGCAGTGGGTATGGAGGCCCCGAATGGAGCAATCAGCCCCAGCATTTT

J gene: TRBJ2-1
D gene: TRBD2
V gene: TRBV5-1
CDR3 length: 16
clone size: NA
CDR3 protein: CASSIAGLPTADEQFF
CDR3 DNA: TGCGCCAGCAGCATAGCGGGACTCCCTACGGCTGATGAGCAGTTCTTC

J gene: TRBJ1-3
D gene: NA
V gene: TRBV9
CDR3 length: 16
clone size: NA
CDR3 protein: CASSVVLGGSGNTIYF
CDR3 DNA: TGTGCCAGCAGCGTAGTTTTAGGAGGATCTGGAAACACCATATATTTT

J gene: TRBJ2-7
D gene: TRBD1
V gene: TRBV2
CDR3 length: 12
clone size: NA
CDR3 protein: CASTTRTGKQYF
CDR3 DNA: TGTGCCAGCACCACCAGGACAGGGAAGCAGTACTTC

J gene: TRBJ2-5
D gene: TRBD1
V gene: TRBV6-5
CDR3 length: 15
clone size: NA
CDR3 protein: CASSYFGTGGETQYF
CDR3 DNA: TGTGCCAGCAGTTACTTTGGGACAGGGGGAGAGACCCAGTACTTC

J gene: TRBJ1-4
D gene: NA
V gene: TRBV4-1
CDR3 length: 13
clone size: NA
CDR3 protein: CASSQGVDEKLFF
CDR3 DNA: TGCGCCAGCAGCCAAGGAGTTGATGAAAAACTGTTTTTT

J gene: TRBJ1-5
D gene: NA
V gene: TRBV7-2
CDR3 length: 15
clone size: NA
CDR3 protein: CASSPRGNSNQPQHF
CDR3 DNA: TGTGCCAGCAGCCCCCGGGGGAATAGCAATCAGCCCCAGCATTTT

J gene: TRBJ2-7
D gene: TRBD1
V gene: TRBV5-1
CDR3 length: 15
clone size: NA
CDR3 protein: CASSPRTGPSYEQYF
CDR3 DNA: TGCGCCAGCAGCCCCCGGACAGGGCCCTCCTACGAGCAGTACTTC

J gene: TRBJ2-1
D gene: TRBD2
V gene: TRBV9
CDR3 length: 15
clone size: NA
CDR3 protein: CASSSRTSGIIEQFF
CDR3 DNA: TGTGCCAGCAGCTCCCGGACTAGCGGCATTATAGAGCAGTTCTTC

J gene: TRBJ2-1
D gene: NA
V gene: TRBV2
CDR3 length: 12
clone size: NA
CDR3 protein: CASSKLDSEQFF
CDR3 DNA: TGTGCCAGCAGCAAACTGGACAGCGAGCAGTTCTTC

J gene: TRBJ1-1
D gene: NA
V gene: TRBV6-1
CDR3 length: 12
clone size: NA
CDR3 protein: CASSPWGTEAFF
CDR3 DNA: TGTGCCAGCAGCCCCTGGGGCACTGAAGCTTTCTTT

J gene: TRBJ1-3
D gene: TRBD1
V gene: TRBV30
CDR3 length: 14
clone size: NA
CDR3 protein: CALFRGPSGNTIYF
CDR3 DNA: TGTGCCCTATTCAGGGGGCCGTCTGGAAACACCATATATTTT

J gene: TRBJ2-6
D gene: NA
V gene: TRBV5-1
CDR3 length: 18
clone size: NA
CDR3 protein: CASSLARTAHSGANVLTF
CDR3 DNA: TGCGCCAGCAGCTTGGCCCGAACAGCCCACTCTGGGGCCAACGTCCTGACTTTC

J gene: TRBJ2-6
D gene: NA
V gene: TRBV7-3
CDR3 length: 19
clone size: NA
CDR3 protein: CASIKAPMSIGVGANVLTF
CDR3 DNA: TGTGCCAGCATCAAAGCCCCGATGTCGATTGGGGTTGGGGCCAACGTCCTGACTTTC

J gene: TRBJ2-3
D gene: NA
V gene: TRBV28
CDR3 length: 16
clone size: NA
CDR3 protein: CASSLGASESTDTQYF
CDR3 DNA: TGTGCCAGCAGTTTAGGGGCTAGCGAAAGCACAGATACGCAGTATTTT

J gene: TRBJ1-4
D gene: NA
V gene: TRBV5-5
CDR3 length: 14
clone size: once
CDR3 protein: CASSLGLNNEKLFF
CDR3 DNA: TGTGCCAGCAGCTTGGGACTGAATAATGAAAAACTGTTTTTT

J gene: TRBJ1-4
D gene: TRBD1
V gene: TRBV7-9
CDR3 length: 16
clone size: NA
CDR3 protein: CASSLGTGTGEEKLFF
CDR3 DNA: TGTGCCAGCAGCTTAGGAACCGGGACAGGCGAAGAAAAACTGTTTTTT

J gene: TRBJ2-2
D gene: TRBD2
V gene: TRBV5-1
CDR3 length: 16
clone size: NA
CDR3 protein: CASSAGLAENTGELFF
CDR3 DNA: TGCGCCAGCAGCGCGGGACTAGCGGAGAACACCGGGGAGCTGTTTTTT

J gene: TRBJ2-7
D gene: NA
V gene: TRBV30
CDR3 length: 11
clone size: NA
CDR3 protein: CAWSVLASQYF
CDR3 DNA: TGTGCCTGGAGTGTACTAGCTTCGCAGTACTTC

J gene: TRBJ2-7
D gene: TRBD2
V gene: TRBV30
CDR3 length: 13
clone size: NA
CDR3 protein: CAWRSGIYYEQYF
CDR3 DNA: TGTGCCTGGAGGAGCGGGATTTACTACGAGCAGTACTTC

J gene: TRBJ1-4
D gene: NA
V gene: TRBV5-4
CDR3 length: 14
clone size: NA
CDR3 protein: CASSRWGGTEKLFF
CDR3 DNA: TGTGCCAGCAGCCGATGGGGGGGGACTGAAAAACTGTTTTTT

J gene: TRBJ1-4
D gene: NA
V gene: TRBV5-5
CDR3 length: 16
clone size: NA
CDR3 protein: CASSLAGARGNEKLFF
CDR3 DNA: TGTGCCAGCAGCTTGGCTGGGGCCCGGGGTAATGAAAAACTGTTTTTT

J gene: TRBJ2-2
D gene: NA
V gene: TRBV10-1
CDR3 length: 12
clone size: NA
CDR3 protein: CASSDRTGELFF
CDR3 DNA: TGCGCCAGCAGTGACAGAACCGGGGAGCTGTTTTTT

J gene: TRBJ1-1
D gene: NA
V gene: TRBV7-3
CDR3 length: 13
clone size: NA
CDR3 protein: CASNKDRNTEAFF
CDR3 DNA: TGTGCCAGCAACAAGGACAGGAACACTGAAGCTTTCTTT

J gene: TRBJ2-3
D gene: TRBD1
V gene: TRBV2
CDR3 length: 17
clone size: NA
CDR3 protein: CASSEYGPRTGADTQYF
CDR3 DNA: TGTGCCAGCAGTGAATACGGCCCCCGGACAGGGGCAGATACGCAGTATTTT

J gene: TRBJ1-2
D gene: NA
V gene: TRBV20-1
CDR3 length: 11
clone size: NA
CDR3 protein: CSASGTKGYTF
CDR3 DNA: TGCAGTGCTAGCGGGACGAAGGGCTACACCTTC

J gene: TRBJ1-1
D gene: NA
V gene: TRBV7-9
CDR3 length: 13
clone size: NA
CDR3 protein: CASEGQGPPEAFF
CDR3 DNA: TGTGCCAGCGAAGGTCAGGGACCCCCTGAAGCTTTCTTT

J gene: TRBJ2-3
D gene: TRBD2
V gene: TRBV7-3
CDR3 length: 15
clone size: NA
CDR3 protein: CASSISSGDTDTQYF
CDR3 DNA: TGTGCCAGCAGCATCTCTAGCGGAGACACAGATACGCAGTATTTT

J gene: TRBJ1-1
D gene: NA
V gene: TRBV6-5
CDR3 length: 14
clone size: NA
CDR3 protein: CASSLDGRNTEAFF
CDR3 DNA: TGTGCCAGCAGCCTGGACGGACGGAACACTGAAGCTTTCTTT

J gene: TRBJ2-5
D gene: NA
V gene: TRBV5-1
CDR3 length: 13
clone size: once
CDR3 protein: CASSRGGEETQYF
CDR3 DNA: TGCGCCAGCAGCAGGGGGGGAGAAGAGACCCAGTACTTC

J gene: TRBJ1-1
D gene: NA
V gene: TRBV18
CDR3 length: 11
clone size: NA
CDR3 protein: CASTDLREAFF
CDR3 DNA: TGTGCCAGCACAGATCTAAGGGAAGCTTTCTTT

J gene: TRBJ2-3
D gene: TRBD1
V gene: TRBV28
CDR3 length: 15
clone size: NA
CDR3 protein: CASPYPGTGADTQYF
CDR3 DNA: TGTGCCAGCCCCTACCCCGGGACAGGGGCAGATACGCAGTATTTT

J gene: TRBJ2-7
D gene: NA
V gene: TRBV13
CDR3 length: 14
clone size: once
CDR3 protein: CASSLSGPEDEQYF
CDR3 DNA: TGTGCCAGCAGCTTATCGGGCCCAGAAGACGAGCAGTACTTC

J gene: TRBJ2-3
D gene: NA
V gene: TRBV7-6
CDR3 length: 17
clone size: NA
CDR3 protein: CASSSRGGRERTDTQYF
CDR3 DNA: TGTGCCAGCAGCTCCAGAGGGGGGCGGGAGCGGACAGATACGCAGTATTTT

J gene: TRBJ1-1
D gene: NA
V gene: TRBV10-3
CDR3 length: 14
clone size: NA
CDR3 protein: CAISESGANTEAFF
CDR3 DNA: TGTGCCATCAGTGAGTCAGGGGCGAACACTGAAGCTTTCTTT

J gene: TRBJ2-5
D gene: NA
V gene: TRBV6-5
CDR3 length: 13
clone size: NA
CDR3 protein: CASSYRDTETQYF
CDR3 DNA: TGTGCCAGCAGTTACAGGGACACAGAGACCCAGTACTTC

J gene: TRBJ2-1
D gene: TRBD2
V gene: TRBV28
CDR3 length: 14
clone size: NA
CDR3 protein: CASTSGTTYNEQFF
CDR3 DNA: TGTGCCAGCACTTCCGGGACTACCTACAATGAGCAGTTCTTC

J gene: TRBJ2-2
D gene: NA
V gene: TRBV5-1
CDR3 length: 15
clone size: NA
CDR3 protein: CASIPQGGPPGELFF
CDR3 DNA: TGCGCCAGCATCCCGCAGGGGGGTCCTCCCGGGGAGCTGTTTTTT

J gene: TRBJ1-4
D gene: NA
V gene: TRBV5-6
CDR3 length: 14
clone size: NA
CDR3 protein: CASSFGQPNEKLFF
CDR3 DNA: TGTGCCAGCAGCTTCGGACAGCCTAATGAAAAACTGTTTTTT

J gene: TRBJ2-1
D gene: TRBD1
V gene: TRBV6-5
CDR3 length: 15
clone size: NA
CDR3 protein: CASKGGDSLYNEQFF
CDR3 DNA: TGTGCCAGCAAAGGTGGGGACAGCCTCTACAATGAGCAGTTCTTC

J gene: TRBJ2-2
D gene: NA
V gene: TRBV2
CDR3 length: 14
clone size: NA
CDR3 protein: CASSEAGVIGELFF
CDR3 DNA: TGTGCCAGCAGTGAAGCGGGAGTAATCGGGGAGCTGTTTTTT

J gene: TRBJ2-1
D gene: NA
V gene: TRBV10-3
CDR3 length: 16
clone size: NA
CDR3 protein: CAISESQGYGGDEQFF
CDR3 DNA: TGTGCCATCAGTGAGTCTCAGGGATACGGGGGCGATGAGCAGTTCTTC

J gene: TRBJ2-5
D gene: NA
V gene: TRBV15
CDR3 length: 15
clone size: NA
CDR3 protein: CATSGGSGNQETQYF
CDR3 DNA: TGTGCCACCAGCGGGGGGTCGGGTAACCAAGAGACCCAGTACTTC

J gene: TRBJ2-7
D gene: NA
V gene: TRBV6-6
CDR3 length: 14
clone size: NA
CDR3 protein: CASSRALVPYEQYF
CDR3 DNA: TGTGCCAGCAGTCGGGCCCTCGTACCCTACGAGCAGTACTTC

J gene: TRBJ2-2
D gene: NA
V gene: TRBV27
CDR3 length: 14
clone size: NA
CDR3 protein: CASTHPGVAGELFF
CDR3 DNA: TGTGCCAGCACGCACCCAGGGGTCGCCGGGGAGCTGTTTTTT

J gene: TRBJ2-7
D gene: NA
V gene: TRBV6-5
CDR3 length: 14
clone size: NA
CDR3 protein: CASSTTRRSYEQYF
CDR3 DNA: TGTGCCAGCAGCACTACCCGCAGGAGCTACGAGCAGTACTTC

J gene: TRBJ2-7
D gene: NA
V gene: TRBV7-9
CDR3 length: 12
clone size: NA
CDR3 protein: CASSHIHYEQYF
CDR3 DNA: TGTGCCAGCAGCCACATTCACTACGAGCAGTACTTC

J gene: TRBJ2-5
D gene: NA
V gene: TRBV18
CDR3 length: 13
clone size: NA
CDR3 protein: CASSPAPGETQYF
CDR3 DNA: TGTGCCAGCTCACCCGCTCCCGGAGAGACCCAGTACTTC

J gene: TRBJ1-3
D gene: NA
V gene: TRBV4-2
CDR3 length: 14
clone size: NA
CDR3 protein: CASSQGASGNTIYF
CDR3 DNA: TGTGCCAGCAGCCAAGGGGCCTCTGGAAACACCATATATTTT